Each of the 29 T cell receptor beta chains below was sequenced from the same sample in a study of T cell responses to AZD1222 COVID-19 vaccine. Sequenced by immunoSEQ multiplex PCR; TCRdb stores in-frame clones only, minus some. The sample lists about 110,000 clones, around 90% occurring once. The sample in question was peripheral blood, obtained 28 days after the second AZD1222 dose. All receptors derive from an adult who received the AZD1222 COVID-19 vaccine.

V and J are TRBV4-1 and TRBJ1-4; the D gene is possibly TRBD1 (5 bases). Germline CDR1 and CDR2: MGHRA and YSYEKL. The V end was cut by 0 bases, the J end by 4 bases, with 18 bases between. This CDR3 has 18 amino acids. In nucleotides, the CDR3 is TGCGCCAGCAGCCAAGAAGGGTTGGGGGAGTCAGATAATGAAAAACTGTTTTTT. Its protein is CASSQEGLGESDNEKLFF.

The V and J genes are TRBV5-4 and TRBJ1-4; D call uncertain. CDR3 length: 12 amino acids. Germline CDR1 and CDR2: SGHNT and YYREEE (reference sequence). V lost 4 bases, J lost 7 bases, and 8 bases lay in between. The CDR3 DNA reads TGTGCCAGCAGCGCTGGACGTGAAAAACTGTTTTTT. Translation gives CASSAGREKLFF.

The chain has TRBV5-1 and TRBJ2-5; D gene ambiguous. V lost 0 bases and J 4 bases, leaving 7 bases between the germline ends. CDR3 length equals 13 residues. In germline, CDR1 is SGHRS, CDR2 YFSETQ. Here the CDR3 DNA reads TGCGCCAGCAGCTTGGTTATCGGAGAGACCCAGTACTTC. Translated, it gives CASSLVIGETQYF.

J is TRBJ1-5 and V is TRBV10-3; D gene unclear. CDR3 length: 16 amino acids. Trimming took off 0 bases at V and 5 bases at J, with 14 bases between the two ends. The germline V gene encodes CDR1 ENHRY and CDR2 SYGVKD. Here the CDR3 reads CAISESFGVVDQPQHF. The CDR3 DNA sequence: TGTGCCATCAGTGAGTCGTTCGGGGTGGTTGATCAGCCCCAGCATTTT.

The chain combines TRBV5-1 with TRBJ1-5, with TRBD1 identical over 9 bases. The CDR3 has 15 residues. V shed 3 bases, J shed 4 bases, and the junction held 5 bases outside the gene matches. Germline CDR1 SGHRS, CDR2 YFSETQ. The CDR3 DNA is TGCGCCAGCAGCTCCGGGACAGGGTATAATCAGCCCCAGCATTTT. Translated, it gives CASSSGTGYNQPQHF.

The CDR3 is CASSLGRRTSVYYEQYF. DNA of the CDR3: TGTGCCAGCAGCTTGGGGAGGCGGACTAGCGTATACTACGAGCAGTACTTC. The V call is TRBV7-8, the J call TRBJ2-7; 9 nucleotides match TRBD2. V trimming: 3 bases; J trimming: 3 bases; junction bases outside the gene matches: 12. CDR1 SGHVS and CDR2 FQNEAQ come from the germline V gene. This CDR3 region has 17 residues. The full variable domain, in which reference TRBV7-8 and TRBJ2-7 provide the parts outside the CDR3, is GAGVSQSPRYKVAKRGQDVALRCDPISGHVSLFWYQQALGQGPEFLTYFQNEAQLDKSGLPSDRFFAERPEGSVSTLKIQRTQQEDSAVYLCASSLGRRTSVYYEQYFGPGTRLTVT.

The V gene is TRBV6-5, the J gene TRBJ1-1, with D perhaps TRBD1 (6 bases). The CDR3 is made up of 13 amino acids. Germline V lookup: CDR1 MNHEY, CDR2 SVGAGI. Trimming removed 10 bases from V and 4 bases from J, with 16 bases in between. The CDR3 here is CANHLPGATEAFF. The CDR3 bases are TGTGCCAACCACCTTCCAGGGGCCACTGAAGCTTTCTTT.

This chain uses TRBV6-2 or TRBV6-3 with TRBJ2-5, with 10 nucleotides matching TRBD1. The V segment lost 2 bases and the J segment 9 bases; nucleotides outside the gene matches: 15. CDR1 is MNHEY, CDR2 SVGEGT, per germline. The CDR3 contains 17 residues. The CDR3 nucleotides read TGTGCCAGCAGTTACCTCGGGGGGACAGGGGTTGTAAGGGCCCAGTACTTC. Protein product: CASSYLGGTGVVRAQYF.

The chain employs TRBV5-5 and TRBJ1-3, with D possibly being TRBD1 (5 bases). V was trimmed by 4 bases and J by 4 bases, leaving 18 bases between them. From germline, CDR1 is SGHKS and CDR2 YYEKEE (reference sequence). The CDR3 runs to 16 residues. CDR3 nucleotide sequence: TGTGCCAGCAGCCCGTTGGGGGATAGAGGAGGAAACACCATATATTTT. It yields the protein CASSPLGDRGGNTIYF.

The rearrangement joins TRBV11-3 to TRBJ1-1; TRBD1 might be the D (5 bases). The V end was cut by 5 bases, the J end by 7 bases, with 11 bases between. The CDR3 extends over 12 amino acids. Per the germline V gene, CDR1 is SGHNT and CDR2 is YENEEA. CDR3 nucleotide sequence: TGTGCCAGCAGCCTACCGGGGGGTGAAGCTTTCTTT. This codes for CASSLPGGEAFF.

The V gene is TRBV7-9, the J gene TRBJ2-2; 10 positions match TRBD2. The germline V gene encodes CDR1 SEHNR and CDR2 FQNEAQ (reference sequence). The CDR3 consists of 15 residues. The V gene end was trimmed by 4 bases and the J gene end by 5 bases; junction bases not matched to a gene: 4. The CDR3 region is CASSSSGSLTGELFF. CDR3 sequence (DNA): TGTGCCAGCAGCTCTAGCGGGAGTTTAACCGGGGAGCTGTTTTTT.

J is TRBJ2-2 and V is TRBV9; TRBD2 is a possible D gene (6 bases). CDR1 is SGDLS and CDR2 is YYNGEE in the germline V gene. The CDR3 covers 18 residues. Trimming left V 3 bases short and J 2 bases short, with 20 bases between. The CDR3 here is CASSEARDLGLNTGELFF. The CDR3 coding sequence is TGTGCCAGCAGCGAGGCCCGGGACTTAGGACTTAACACCGGGGAGCTGTTTTTT.

The rearrangement joins TRBV4-2 to TRBJ1-1, with a weak D call TRBD1 (6 bases). Looked up from germline, CDR1 is LGHNA and CDR2 is YNFKEQ. This CDR3 comprises 16 residues. The V end lost 2 bases, the J end lost 0 bases, and 13 bases lay between the germline ends. The CDR3 coding sequence is TGTGCCAGCAGCCAATCTGTGGACAGCATGAACACTGAAGCTTTCTTT. Encoded protein: CASSQSVDSMNTEAFF.

The chain couples TRBV2 to TRBJ1-3; D is possibly TRBD1 (5 bases). The CDR3 length is 14 residues. Trimming removed 6 bases from V and 4 bases from J, with 13 bases in between. Germline CDR1 is SNHLY and CDR2 is FYNNEI. The DNA of the CDR3 is TGTGCCAGCAGCGGCGACAGTGAGGGAAACACCATATATTTT. Its translation: CASSGDSEGNTIYF.

This clone appeared many times. A read error may account for a junction end that differs from germline. The chain has TRBV10-3 and TRBJ1-2, with D possibly TRBD1 on 5 matching bases. Per the germline V gene, CDR1 is ENHRY and CDR2 is SYGVKD. The CDR3 contains 14 residues. CDR3 loop: CAIRPDITTNPLAF. CDR3 sequence (DNA): TGTGCCATCAGACCGGACATAACAACAAACCCTCTCGCCTTC.

This clone was picked up a small number of times. The rearrangement links TRBV7-4 to TRBJ1-5, with 7 bases identical to TRBD1. The junction had 2 bases not matched to a gene; V was cut back by 2 bases and J by 4 bases. The CDR3 consists of 14 residues. Germline CDR1 SGHVT, CDR2 SQSDAQ. The CDR3 nucleotides read TGTGCCAGCAGCTTAAGGGACAGAAATCAGCCCCAGCATTTT. It encodes CASSLRDRNQPQHF.

The chain uses TRBV5-1 and TRBJ2-2, with no clear D. Trimming left V 0 bases short and J 6 bases short, with 3 bases between. Germline assignment: CDR1 SGHRS and CDR2 YFSETQ. The CDR3 consists of 12 residues. The CDR3 DNA reads as TGCGCCAGCAGCTTGGAATCCGGGGAGCTGTTTTTT. It yields the protein CASSLESGELFF. Combining the CDR3 with reference TRBV5-1 and TRBJ2-2 gives the whole variable domain KAGVTQTPRYLIKTRGQQVTLSCSPISGHRSVSWYQQTPGQGLQFLFEYFSETQRNKGNFPGRFSGRQFSNSRSEMNVSTLELGDSALYLCASSLESGELFFGEGSRLTVL.

This chain links TRBV3-1 (or the pseudogene TRBV3-2) with TRBJ2-1; D not resolved. Trimming left V 4 bases short and J 6 bases short, with 7 bases between. This CDR3 comprises 12 residues. Germline V lookup: CDR1 LGHDT, CDR2 YNNKEL (reference sequence). CDR3 protein: CASSLQSNEQFF. Here the CDR3 DNA reads TGTGCCAGCAGCCTTCAAAGCAATGAGCAGTTCTTC.

The V and J genes are TRBV6-5 and TRBJ2-5; D is uncertain. The CDR3 has 11 amino acids. From germline, CDR1 is MNHEY and CDR2 SVGAGI. The V and J ends lost 6 bases and 5 bases respectively, with 7 bases between them. The CDR3 region has the DNA TGTGCCAGCAGAGCAATGGAGACCCAGTACTTC. Its translation: CASRAMETQYF.

This rearrangement joins TRBV30 to TRBJ2-1; 10 nucleotides align to TRBD2. Trimming took 3 bases from V and 0 from J; bases not matched to a gene: 5. There are 16 residues in the CDR3. The germline gives CDR1 GTSNPN, CDR2 SVGIG (reference sequence). CDR3: CAWRGASGSSYNEQFF. The CDR3 coding sequence is TGTGCCTGGAGAGGGGCTAGCGGGAGCTCCTACAATGAGCAGTTCTTC.

The V call is TRBV2, the J call TRBJ1-2; D unresolved. This CDR3 region has 12 residues. Looked up from germline, CDR1 is SNHLY and CDR2 is FYNNEI. With 3 bases removed from V and 8 bases from J, the gap between germline ends came to 10 bases. The CDR3 sequence: CASSDGGLGYTF. In DNA form, the CDR3 reads TGTGCCAGCAGTGACGGAGGGCTGGGCTACACCTTC.

This clone was picked up one time. In DNA form, the CDR3 reads TGTGCCAGCAGTTTTACCCTAGCGGGGGGTATCAATGAGCAGTTCTTC. Residues: CASSFTLAGGINEQFF. The rearrangement joins TRBV7-3 to TRBJ2-1, with TRBD2 identical over 11 bases. With V trimmed by 6 bases and J by 6 bases, 10 bases remained unmatched. This CDR3 has 16 residues. Germline V gene data show CDR1 as SGHTA and CDR2 as FQGTGA.

J is TRBJ2-5 and V is TRBV29-1; D is perhaps TRBD1 or TRBD2 (5 bases each). Looked up from germline, CDR1 is SQVTM and CDR2 is ANQGSEA. The CDR3 sequence is 15 residues long. Trimming removed 6 bases from V and 1 base from J, with 18 bases in between. The CDR3, as DNA: TGCAGCGTCATCCGGGGCCTTGCGATCCAAGAGACCCAGTACTTC. This sequence encodes CSVIRGLAIQETQYF.

The chain couples TRBV5-1 to TRBJ1-1; no clear D. Trimming pared 5 bases from V and 0 bases from J, leaving 11 bases between. The CDR3 loop spans 14 amino acids. The germline CDR1 and CDR2 sequences are SGHRS and YFSETQ. The CDR3 sequence is CASRVSNLNTEAFF. DNA for the CDR3: TGCGCCAGCAGAGTAAGTAACCTGAACACTGAAGCTTTCTTT.

The V and J genes are TRBV5-3 and TRBJ1-4; 8 bases line up with TRBD1. TRBV5-3 is flagged as an ORF with uncertain function. The CDR3 consists of 14 residues. V shed 4 bases and J 4 bases; nucleotides not matched to a gene: 3. This chain's CDR3 is CARSTTGDNEKLFF. As DNA, the CDR3 is TGTGCCAGAAGCACGACAGGGGATAATGAAAAACTGTTTTTT.

V usage is TRBV28 and J usage is TRBJ2-4, with 7 bases matching TRBD1. The CDR3 sequence is 18 residues long. Trimming at V came to 6 bases and at J to 2 bases, leaving 16 bases not matched to a gene. Per the germline V gene, CDR1 is MDHEN and CDR2 is SYDVKM. The chain's CDR3 is CASRYPTGVGPTKNIQYF. The CDR3 coding sequence is TGTGCCAGCAGATACCCCACAGGGGTTGGTCCGACCAAAAACATTCAGTACTTC.

This chain connects TRBV5-1 to TRBJ1-5, with D maybe TRBD1 (5 bases). The V and J ends lost 4 bases and 7 bases respectively, with 21 bases between them. The germline V gene has CDR1 SGHRS and CDR2 YFSETQ. The CDR3 covers 16 residues. The CDR3 DNA is TGCGCCAGCAGCGAGGGCCAGGGTATCACCCCCCAGCCCCAGCATTTT. Its protein is CASSEGQGITPQPQHF. The full variable domain, its missing parts supplied by reference TRBV5-1 and TRBJ1-5, is KAGVTQTPRYLIKTRGQQVTLSCSPISGHRSVSWYQQTPGQGLQFLFEYFSETQRNKGNFPGRFSGRQFSNSRSEMNVSTLELGDSALYLCASSEGQGITPQPQHFGDGTRLSIL.

As DNA, the CDR3 is TGTGCCAGCAGCTTCAGAGAAGAGACCCAGTACTTC. Translated: CASSFREETQYF. The V gene is TRBV5-4, the J gene TRBJ2-5; no clear D gene. CDR1 is SGHNT, CDR2 YYREEE, per germline (reference sequence). The CDR3 totals 12 residues. V gave up 2 bases and J gave up 3 bases, with 5 bases separating them.

Here the CDR3 DNA reads TGTGCCAGCAGTTACTCCCCTCGGCAGGGCTACGAGCAGTACTTC. Its translation: CASSYSPRQGYEQYF. The chain has TRBV6-5 and TRBJ2-7; the D gene is possibly TRBD1 (5 bases). The CDR3 sequence is 15 residues long. Trimming stripped 0 bases from V and 3 bases from J, with 12 bases between. Germline CDR1 reads MNHEY; CDR2 reads SVGAGI.